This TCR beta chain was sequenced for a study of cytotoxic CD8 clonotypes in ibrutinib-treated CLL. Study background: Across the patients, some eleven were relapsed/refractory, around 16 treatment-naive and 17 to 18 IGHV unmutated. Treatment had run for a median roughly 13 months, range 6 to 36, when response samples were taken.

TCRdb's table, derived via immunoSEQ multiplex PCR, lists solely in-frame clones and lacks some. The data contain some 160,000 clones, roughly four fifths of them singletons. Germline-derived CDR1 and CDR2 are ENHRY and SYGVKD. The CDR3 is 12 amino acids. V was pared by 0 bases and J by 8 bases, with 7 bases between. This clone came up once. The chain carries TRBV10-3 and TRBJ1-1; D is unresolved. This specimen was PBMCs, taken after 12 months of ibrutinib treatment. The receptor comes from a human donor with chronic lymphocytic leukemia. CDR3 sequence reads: CAISESSSEAFF. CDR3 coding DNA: TGTGCCATCAGTGAGTCGAGCTCGGAAGCTTTCTTT.